A selection of T cell receptor beta chains follows, all from one sample in a study of OX40 agonist ivuxolimab in advanced cancers. The assay was immunoSEQ multiplex PCR, and TCRdb's table has in-frame clones only and misses some. The table lists 60,000 to 85,000 clones, over 75% of them singletons. This specimen consisted of CD4+ or CD8+ T cells sorted from blood, obtained in a trial of the OX40 agonist ivuxolimab. Every receptor here comes from an adult with an advanced solid tumor such as melanoma, head and neck, liver or kidney cancer. CDR3s include the opening cysteine and the closing phenylalanine or tryptophan. Clone size is stated in some rows and not others, as once, few, many or a class when expanded.

size,J,V,CDR3
few,TRBJ2-1,TRBV4-2,CASSSGDNEQFF
-,TRBJ2-1,TRBV5-1,CASREVNRVGNEQFF
-,TRBJ2-7,TRBV9,CASSPHGTNSYEQYF
-,TRBJ1-5,TRBV19,CASSVTGGYSNQPQHF
-,TRBJ1-3,TRBV18,CASSPRDSGVKTGNTIYF
-,TRBJ2-6,TRBV7-9,CASSLGHSSGANVLTF
-,TRBJ2-2,TRBV25-1,CASSDPRRQGTGELFF
-,TRBJ2-3,TRBV5-1,CASSLLRLTPDTQYF
-,TRBJ2-2,TRBV19,CASSIRGNTGELFF
-,TRBJ2-3,TRBV4-2,CASSLLGPPSTDTQYF
few,TRBJ1-1,TRBV6-1,CASSEGGLTEAFF
-,TRBJ2-3,TRBV30,CAWSVGDTDTQYF
once,TRBJ2-5,TRBV27,CASSPGTSGKETQYF
-,TRBJ1-1,TRBV7-2,CASSFTSLLTEAFF
-,TRBJ2-5,TRBV5-5,CASSLQVGTQETQYF
-,TRBJ1-1,TRBV21-1,CASSRASQMNTEAFF
few,TRBJ2-3,TRBV4-3,CASSHRGQSTDTQYF
-,TRBJ2-7,TRBV9,CASSPGRGGSYEQYF
-,TRBJ2-3,TRBV7-2,CASSSLAGHGATDTQYF
-,TRBJ2-2,TRBV19,CASSILSGSGVTGELFF
-,TRBJ1-3,TRBV29-1,CSVEDRNTIYF
-,TRBJ2-3,TRBV27,CASSFSRGLRTDTQYF
-,TRBJ1-3,TRBV13,CASSTTGAENTIYF
-,-,TRBV7-2,CASSLATSKPVEQYF
-,TRBJ2-3,TRBV12-5,CASGLVRGLSTDTQYF
-,TRBJ2-3,TRBV5-4,CASSSDSYFTDTQYF
-,TRBJ1-1,TRBV10-2,CASTLDGTEAFF
-,TRBJ2-7,TRBV5-1,CASSLVGAARYEQYF
-,-,TRBV5-1,CASSFSGTSYEQYF
-,TRBJ1-4,TRBV11-2,CASSQDNNEKLFF
-,TRBJ1-1,TRBV7-9,CASSLSGATEAFF
-,TRBJ1-2,TRBV7-8,CASSSDEPAANYGYTF
-,TRBJ1-2,TRBV5-4,CASRRDYSAAGGYTF
-,TRBJ2-5,TRBV11-3,CASSLDLGGLNEETQYF
-,TRBJ1-5,TRBV7-2,CASSLVGNQPQHF
-,TRBJ2-1,TRBV27,CASSLSSKIGGHLHEQFF
many,TRBJ2-4,TRBV5-8,CASSLVVAKNIQYF
-,TRBJ2-2,TRBV6-5,CASSSADSDTGELFF